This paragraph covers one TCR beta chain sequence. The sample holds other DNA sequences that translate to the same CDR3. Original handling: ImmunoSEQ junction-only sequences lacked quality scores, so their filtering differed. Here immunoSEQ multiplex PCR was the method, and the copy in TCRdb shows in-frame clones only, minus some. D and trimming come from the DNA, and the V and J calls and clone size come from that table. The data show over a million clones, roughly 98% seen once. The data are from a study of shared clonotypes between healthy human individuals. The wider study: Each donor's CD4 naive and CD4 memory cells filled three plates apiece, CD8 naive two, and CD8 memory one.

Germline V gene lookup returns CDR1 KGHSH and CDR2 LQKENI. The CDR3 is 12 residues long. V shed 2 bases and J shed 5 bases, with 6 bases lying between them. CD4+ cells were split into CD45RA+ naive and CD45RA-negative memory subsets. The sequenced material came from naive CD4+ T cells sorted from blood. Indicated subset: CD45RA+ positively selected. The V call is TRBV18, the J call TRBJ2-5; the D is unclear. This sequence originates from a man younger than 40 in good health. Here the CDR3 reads CASSPGSETQYF. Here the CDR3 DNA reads TGTGCCAGCTCACCAGGGTCGGAGACCCAGTACTTC.